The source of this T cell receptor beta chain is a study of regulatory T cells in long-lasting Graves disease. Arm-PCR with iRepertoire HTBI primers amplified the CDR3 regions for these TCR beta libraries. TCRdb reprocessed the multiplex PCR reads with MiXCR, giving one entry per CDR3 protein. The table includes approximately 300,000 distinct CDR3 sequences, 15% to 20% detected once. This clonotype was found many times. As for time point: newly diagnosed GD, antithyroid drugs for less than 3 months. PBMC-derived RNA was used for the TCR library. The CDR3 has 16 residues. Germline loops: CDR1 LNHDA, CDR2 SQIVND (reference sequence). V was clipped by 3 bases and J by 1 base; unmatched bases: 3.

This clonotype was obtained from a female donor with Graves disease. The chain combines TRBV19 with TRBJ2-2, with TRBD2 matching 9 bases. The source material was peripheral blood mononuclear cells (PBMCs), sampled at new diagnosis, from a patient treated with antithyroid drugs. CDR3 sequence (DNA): TGTGCCAGTAGTATGATGCGGGAGGGGAACACCGGGGAGCTGTTTTTT. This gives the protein CASSMMREGNTGELFF.